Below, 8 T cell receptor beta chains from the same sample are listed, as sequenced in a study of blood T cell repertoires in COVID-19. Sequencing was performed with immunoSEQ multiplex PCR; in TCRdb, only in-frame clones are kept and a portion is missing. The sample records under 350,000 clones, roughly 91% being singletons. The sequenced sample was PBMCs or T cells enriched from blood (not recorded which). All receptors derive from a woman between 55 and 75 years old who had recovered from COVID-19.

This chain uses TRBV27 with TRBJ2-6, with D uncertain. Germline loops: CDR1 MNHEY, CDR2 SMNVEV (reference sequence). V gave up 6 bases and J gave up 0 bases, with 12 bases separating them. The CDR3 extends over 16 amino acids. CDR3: CASSLRSVSGANVLTF. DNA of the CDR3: TGTGCCAGCAGCCTCAGGTCGGTCTCTGGGGCCAACGTCCTGACTTTC.

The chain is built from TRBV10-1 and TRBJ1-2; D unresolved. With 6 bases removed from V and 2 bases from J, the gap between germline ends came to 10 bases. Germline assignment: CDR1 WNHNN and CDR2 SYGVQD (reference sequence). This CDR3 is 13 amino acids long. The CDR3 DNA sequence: TGCGCCAGCAGCGAGGACGGGAACTATGGCTACACCTTC. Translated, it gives CASSEDGNYGYTF.

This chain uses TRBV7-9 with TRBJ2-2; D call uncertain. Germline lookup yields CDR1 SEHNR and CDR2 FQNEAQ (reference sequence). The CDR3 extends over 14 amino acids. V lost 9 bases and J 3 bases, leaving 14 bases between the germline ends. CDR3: CASSNDRDTGELFF. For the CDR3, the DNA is TGTGCCAGTTCTAACGACCGGGACACCGGGGAGCTGTTTTTT. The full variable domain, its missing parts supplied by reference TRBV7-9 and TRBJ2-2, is DTGVSQNPRHKITKRGQNVTFRCDPISEHNRLYWYRQTLGQGPEFLTYFQNEAQLEKSRLLSDRFSAERPKGSFSTLEIQRTEQGDSAMYLCASSNDRDTGELFFGEGSRLTVL.

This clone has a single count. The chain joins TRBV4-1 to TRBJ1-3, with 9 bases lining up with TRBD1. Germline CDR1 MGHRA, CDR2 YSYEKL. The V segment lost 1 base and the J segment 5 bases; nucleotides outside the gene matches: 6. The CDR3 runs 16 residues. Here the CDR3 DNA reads TGCGCCAGCAGCCAAGCCGGGACAGGGAAAAGAAACACCATATATTTT. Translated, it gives CASSQAGTGKRNTIYF.

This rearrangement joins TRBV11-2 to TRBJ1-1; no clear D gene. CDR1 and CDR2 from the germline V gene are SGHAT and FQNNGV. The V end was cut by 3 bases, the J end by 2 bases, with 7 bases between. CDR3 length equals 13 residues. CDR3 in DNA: TGTGCCAGCAGCTTCCGGTTAAACACTGAAGCTTTCTTT. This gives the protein CASSFRLNTEAFF.

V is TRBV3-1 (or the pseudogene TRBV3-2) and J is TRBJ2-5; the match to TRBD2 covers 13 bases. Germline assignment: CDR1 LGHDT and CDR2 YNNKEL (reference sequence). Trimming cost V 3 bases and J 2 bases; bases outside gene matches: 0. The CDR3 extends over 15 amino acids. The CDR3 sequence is CASSQTSGGQETQYF. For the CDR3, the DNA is TGTGCCAGCAGCCAGACTAGCGGGGGGCAAGAGACCCAGTACTTC.

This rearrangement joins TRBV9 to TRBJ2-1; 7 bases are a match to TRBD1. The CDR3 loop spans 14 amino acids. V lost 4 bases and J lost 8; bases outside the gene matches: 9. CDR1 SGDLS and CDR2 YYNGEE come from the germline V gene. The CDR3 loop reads CASSPGTAQHEQFF. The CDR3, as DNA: TGTGCCAGCAGCCCCGGGACAGCGCAGCATGAGCAGTTCTTC.

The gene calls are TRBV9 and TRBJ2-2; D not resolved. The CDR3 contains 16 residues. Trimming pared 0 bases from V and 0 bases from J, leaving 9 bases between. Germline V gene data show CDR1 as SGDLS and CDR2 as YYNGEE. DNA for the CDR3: TGTGCCAGCAGCGTAGTTCCCCATCCGAACACCGGGGAGCTGTTTTTT. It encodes CASSVVPHPNTGELFF.